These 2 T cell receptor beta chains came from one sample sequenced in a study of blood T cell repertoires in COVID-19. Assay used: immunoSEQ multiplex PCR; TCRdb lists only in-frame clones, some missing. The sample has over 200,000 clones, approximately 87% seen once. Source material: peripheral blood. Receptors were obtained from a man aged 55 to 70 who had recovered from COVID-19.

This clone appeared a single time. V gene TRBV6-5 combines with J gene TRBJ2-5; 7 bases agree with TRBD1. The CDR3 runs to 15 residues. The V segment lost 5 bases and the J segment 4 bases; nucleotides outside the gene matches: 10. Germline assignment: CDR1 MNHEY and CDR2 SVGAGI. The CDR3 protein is CASSQTGRRVETQYF. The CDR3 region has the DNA TGTGCCAGCAGTCAGACAGGGAGAAGGGTAGAGACCCAGTACTTC.

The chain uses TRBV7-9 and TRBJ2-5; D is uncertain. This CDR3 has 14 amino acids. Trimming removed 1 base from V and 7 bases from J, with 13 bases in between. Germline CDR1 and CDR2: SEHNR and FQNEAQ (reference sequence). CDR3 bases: TGTGCCAGCAGCTTAGAAGGCGGCAAGAGGACCCAGTACTTC. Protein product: CASSLEGGKRTQYF.